This TCR beta chain was sequenced during a study of shared clonotypes between healthy human individuals. Study-wide results and limits: The authors sampled blood alone, and tissue repertoires likely differ.

This clone appeared once. What it binds is not known. TCRdb keeps only in-frame clones here, not all; method: immunoSEQ multiplex PCR. The repertoire has roughly 1 million clones, around three quarters of them found once; the top ten carry approximately 0.52%. The source material was memory CD4+ T cells from PBMCs. Specified subset: CD45RA-negative fraction. The sequence was collected from a man between 18 and 35 years old in good health. Some clones in this sample may be carry-over from other donors' samples.

The CDR3 spells CASSQSRHPIVTDTQYF. The CDR3 DNA is TGCGCCAGCAGTCAATCTCGGCACCCGATTGTCACAGATACGCAGTATTTT. The J gene is TRBJ2-3, the V gene TRBV23-1; D is unresolved. TRBV23-1 is marked as an open reading frame, function uncertain. The CDR3 loop spans 17 amino acids. V lost 0 bases, J lost 2 bases, and 15 bases lay in between.